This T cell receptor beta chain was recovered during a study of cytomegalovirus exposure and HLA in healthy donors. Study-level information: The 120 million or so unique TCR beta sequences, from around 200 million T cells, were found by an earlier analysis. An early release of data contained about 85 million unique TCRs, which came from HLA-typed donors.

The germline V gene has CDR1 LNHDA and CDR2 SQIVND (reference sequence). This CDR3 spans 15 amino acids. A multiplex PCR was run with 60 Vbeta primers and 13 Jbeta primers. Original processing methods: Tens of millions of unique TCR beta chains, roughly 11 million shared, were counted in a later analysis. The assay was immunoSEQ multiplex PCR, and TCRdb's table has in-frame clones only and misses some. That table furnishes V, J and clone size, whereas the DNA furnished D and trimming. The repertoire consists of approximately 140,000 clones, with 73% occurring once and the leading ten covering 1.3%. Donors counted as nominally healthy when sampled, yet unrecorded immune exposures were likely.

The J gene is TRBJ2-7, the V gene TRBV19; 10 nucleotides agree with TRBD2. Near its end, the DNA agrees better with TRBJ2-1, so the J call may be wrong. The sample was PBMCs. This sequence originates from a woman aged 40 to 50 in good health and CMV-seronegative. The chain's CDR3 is CASSKGLAVDYEQFF. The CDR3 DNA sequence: TGTGCCAGTAGTAAAGGACTAGCGGTTGACTATGAGCAGTTCTTC.